This TCR beta chain appears in the sequencing data of a study of OX40 agonist ivuxolimab in advanced cancers. This clone has only a few counts. The antigen is unknown. Profiled with immunoSEQ multiplex PCR; TCRdb holds only in-frame clones, not every one. The table lists around 63,000 clones, around 89% of them singletons. Study-wide points: CD4+ and CD8+ T cells in blood underwent clonal expansion by week 6 at 0.1 to 3.0 mg/kg. Mean expanded clone counts were higher in CD8+ than CD4+ T cells.

The CDR3 totals 18 residues. Germline lookup yields CDR1 ENHRY and CDR2 SYGVKD. V was trimmed by 3 bases and J by 0 bases, leaving 19 bases between them. The V gene is TRBV10-3, the J gene TRBJ2-3, with D maybe TRBD2 (5 bases). The sample was CD4+ or CD8+ T cells sorted from blood, taken in a trial of the OX40 agonist ivuxolimab. This clonotype was sampled from an adult with an advanced solid tumor such as melanoma, head and neck, liver or kidney cancer. CDR3 sequence reads: CAISDGQEAFFSTDTQYF. As DNA, the CDR3 is TGTGCCATCAGTGACGGGCAGGAGGCCTTTTTTAGCACAGATACGCAGTATTTT.